The 31 T cell receptor beta chains in this list originate from one sample, sequenced in a study of T cells in Graves' hyperthyroidism and ophthalmopathy (dated by TCRdb to the late 2010s). The library was generated by multiplex PCR. Reads for this sample came from an Illumina HiSeq 2000. Amplification of TCR beta CDR3 regions was carried out from RNA transcripts. The TCR CDR3 was subjected to a first round of RT-PCR using the HTBI primer set and the Qiagen OneStep RT-PCR kit. TCRdb reprocessing: public reads trimmed at Q25 with fastp, clones called with MiXCR, in-frame beta chains kept. Identical CDR3 protein sequences are pooled into one entry, listed with their most common genes and DNA. The sample has some 690,000 distinct CDR3 sequences on record, around a sixth of them singletons. The ten most abundant clones make up around a sixth of the sample. What was sequenced was blood. The receptors come from a man aged 50-59 years with Graves' hyperthyroidism.

The chain recombines TRBV27 with TRBJ2-2, with D unclear. This CDR3 is 14 amino acids long. Trimming removed 5 bases from V and 2 bases from J, with 9 bases in between. CDR1 is MNHEY and CDR2 is SMNVEV in the germline V gene (reference sequence). In nucleotides, the CDR3 is TGTGCCAGCAGTGACACAGAAAACACCGGGGAGCTGTTTTTT. This gives the protein CASSDTENTGELFF.

At least ten counts were recorded for this clonotype. The rearrangement uses TRBV7-2 and TRBJ2-7; 9 bases align to TRBD1. The CDR3 covers 14 residues. Germline CDR1 is SGHTA and CDR2 is FQGNSA. V lost 5 bases, J lost 2 bases, and 4 bases stayed unmatched. The CDR3 spells CASSAGDRAYEQYF. CDR3 nucleotide sequence: TGTGCCAGCAGCGCCGGGGACAGGGCCTACGAGCAGTACTTC.

The DNA for the CDR3 is TGTGCCAGCAGTTTAGCGGCAGGGAAGGGAACTGAAGCTTTCTTT. Protein product: CASSLAAGKGTEAFF. The rearrangement joins TRBV12-3 or TRBV12-4 to TRBJ1-1, with a weak D call TRBD1 (5 bases). V was pared by 0 bases and J by 5 bases, with 13 bases between. The length of the CDR3 is 15 residues.

This clonotype was counted a few times. The chain uses TRBV6-1 and TRBJ1-5, with 8 bases identical to TRBD1. The CDR3 runs 14 residues. Germline CDR1 reads MNHNS; CDR2 reads SASEGT. V was pared by 6 bases and J by 2 bases, with 3 bases of the junction left unmatched. CDR3 region: CASSQTGGNQPQHF. The CDR3 coding sequence is TGTGCCAGCAGCCAGACAGGGGGCAATCAGCCCCAGCATTTT.

The chain's CDR3 is CASSPFGGRPQETQYF. CDR3 bases: TGTGCCAGCAGCCCATTTGGCGGGAGGCCTCAAGAGACCCAGTACTTC. This chain joins TRBV28 and TRBJ2-5; 8 bases match TRBD2. This CDR3 is built from 16 residues. CDR1 MDHEN and CDR2 SYDVKM come from the germline V gene. Germline trimming cut 6 bases from V and 2 bases from J; bases unmatched to any gene: 11.

The sample holds many counts of this clonotype. The chain is built from TRBV2 and TRBJ1-4; D may be TRBD1 (5 bases). The germline V gene encodes CDR1 SNHLY and CDR2 FYNNEI. The CDR3 totals 15 residues. Trimming cost V 6 bases and J 2 bases, with 13 bases left between them. Written as DNA, the CDR3 is TGTGCCAGCAGCACCCCGGGGCAGACTAATGAAAAACTGTTTTTT. Encoded protein: CASSTPGQTNEKLFF.

This clonotype occurred many times. The J gene is TRBJ2-3, the V gene TRBV27; 11 bases map to TRBD2. This CDR3 region has 18 residues. CDR1 is MNHEY, CDR2 SMNVEV, per germline (reference sequence). J lost 0 bases, V lost 1 base, and 6 bases had no gene match. The CDR3 sequence: CASSLLAGGPKSTDTQYF. The CDR3 nucleotides are TGTGCCAGCAGTTTATTAGCGGGAGGGCCCAAAAGCACAGATACGCAGTATTTT.

In this sample, this clonotype turned up many times. The chain carries TRBV6-1 and TRBJ1-6; possibly TRBD1 for D (5 bases). Trimming removed 4 bases at V and 9 bases at J, with 13 bases between. Per the germline V gene, CDR1 is MNHNS and CDR2 is SASEGT. The CDR3 covers 14 residues. The DNA of the CDR3 is TGTGCCAGCAGTGTAGGAGGGGATGGTTCACCCCTCCACTTT. Protein product: CASSVGGDGSPLHF.

This clonotype was recorded many times. The chain has TRBV30 and TRBJ2-7; D is perhaps TRBD2 (5 bases). The CDR3 consists of 15 residues. In germline, CDR1 is GTSNPN, CDR2 SVGIG (reference sequence). V lost 5 bases and J lost 1, with 18 bases in between. The CDR3 DNA reads TGTGCCTGGGGATGGACTGCCGGAACGTCCTACGAGCAGTACTTC. Protein: CAWGWTAGTSYEQYF. The full variable domain, completed using reference TRBV30 and TRBJ2-7, is SQTIHQWPATLVQPVGSPLSLECTVEGTSNPNLYWYRQAAGRGLQLLFYSVGIGQISSEVPQNLSASRPQDRQFILSSKKLLLSDSGFYLCAWGWTAGTSYEQYFGPGTRLTVT.

The V and J genes are TRBV11-2 and TRBJ2-2; D tentatively fits TRBD1 or TRBD2 (6 bases each). In germline, CDR1 is SGHAT, CDR2 FQNNGV. V was trimmed by 1 base and J by 2 bases, leaving 14 bases between them. The CDR3 is 17 residues long. The CDR3 reads CASSLVPGAHNTGELFF. The DNA of the CDR3 is TGTGCCAGCAGCTTAGTACCGGGGGCGCATAACACCGGGGAGCTGTTTTTT.

The sample holds a few counts of this clonotype. CDR3 in amino acids: CASSFAGTGYNPLHF. CDR3 in DNA: TGTGCCAGCAGTTTCGCCGGGACAGGATACAATCCCCTCCACTTT. The chain combines TRBV28 with TRBJ1-6; 8 nucleotides align to TRBD1. CDR1 and CDR2 from the germline V gene are MDHEN and SYDVKM. V lost 3 bases and J lost 13; bases outside the gene matches: 11. The CDR3 is 15 residues long.

This clonotype was recorded a few times. The chain joins TRBV20-1 to TRBJ1-2; 7 bases map to TRBD1. The V gene end was trimmed by 3 bases and the J gene end by 0 bases; junction bases not matched to a gene: 4. Looked up from germline, CDR1 is DFQATT and CDR2 is SNEGSKA (reference sequence). This CDR3 has 14 residues. CDR3 region: CSARGDRANYGYTF. The CDR3 coding sequence is TGCAGTGCTAGGGGGGACAGAGCTAACTATGGCTACACCTTC.

This rearrangement joins TRBV27 to TRBJ2-7; 13 nucleotides agree with TRBD2. Unmatched junction bases numbered 7, after V lost 5 bases and J lost 3 bases. The CDR3 spans 16 residues. Germline V gene lookup returns CDR1 MNHEY and CDR2 SMNVEV (reference sequence). The CDR3 DNA is TGTGCCAGCAGTCCCCGACTAGCGGGAGGTGTCTACGAGCAGTACTTC. Translating it yields CASSPRLAGGVYEQYF.

This clonotype was recorded many times. The chain is built from TRBV2 and TRBJ2-7, with 7 bases lining up with TRBD1. Germline-derived CDR1 and CDR2 are SNHLY and FYNNEI. The CDR3 extends over 14 amino acids. Trimming cost V 6 bases and J 7 bases; bases outside gene matches: 12. For the CDR3, the DNA is TGTGCCAGCAGATGGGACAGTTCTACGACGGAGCAGTACTTC. It specifies CASRWDSSTTEQYF.

This clonotype was picked up many times. The chain recombines TRBV10-1 with TRBJ2-2, with 7 bases matching TRBD2. V gave up 6 bases and J gave up 3 bases; unmatched junction bases: 10. Germline V gene lookup returns CDR1 WNHNN and CDR2 SYGVQD (reference sequence). The CDR3 loop spans 16 amino acids. In DNA form, the CDR3 reads TGCGCCAGCAGAGTAAAGGGACTAACTCACACCGGGGAGCTGTTTTTT. It yields the protein CASRVKGLTHTGELFF.

This clonotype appeared many times. The V and J genes are TRBV24-1 and TRBJ2-1, with D perhaps TRBD2 (5 bases). With 4 bases removed from V and 2 bases from J, the gap between germline ends came to 14 bases. Germline loops: CDR1 KGHDR, CDR2 SFDVKD. The CDR3 is made up of 16 amino acids. In DNA form, the CDR3 reads TGTGCCACCAGTGAGCCTCACGGGGTGCCCTACAATGAGCAGTTCTTC. Translation: CATSEPHGVPYNEQFF.

This clonotype has at least ten counts. The V and J genes are TRBV2 and TRBJ1-5; no clear D. Trimming removed 6 bases at V and 6 bases at J, with 12 bases between. This CDR3 spans 13 amino acids. Per the germline V gene, CDR1 is SNHLY and CDR2 is FYNNEI. CDR3 bases: TGTGCCAGCAGCAAAGACGCTGCTCAGCCCCAGCATTTT. Translation gives CASSKDAAQPQHF. Full variable domain (missing parts from reference TRBV2 and TRBJ1-5): EPEVTQTPSHQVTQMGQEVILRCVPISNHLYFYWYRQILGQKVEFLVSFYNNEISEKSEIFDDQFSVERPDGSNFTLKIRSTKLEDSAMYFCASSKDAAQPQHFGDGTRLSIL.

This clonotype was recorded many times. This rearrangement joins TRBV10-3 to TRBJ2-1; TRBD2 aligns across 8 bases. The CDR3 extends over 14 amino acids. Unmatched junction bases numbered 6, after V lost 6 bases and J lost 5 bases. CDR1 is ENHRY and CDR2 is SYGVKD in the germline V gene. CDR3 region: CAIRRSGIDNEQFF. The CDR3 nucleotides are TGTGCCATCAGACGTAGCGGGATCGACAATGAGCAGTTCTTC.

This clonotype was found a few times. The chain is built from TRBV5-1 and TRBJ2-7; 8 positions match TRBD2. J was trimmed by 5 bases and V by 4 bases; bases with no gene match: 8. The CDR3 runs to 14 residues. The germline V gene encodes CDR1 SGHRS and CDR2 YFSETQ. CDR3 bases: TGCGCCAGCAGCCCATTAGCGGGAATTAACGAGCAGTACTTC. Translating it yields CASSPLAGINEQYF.

This chain uses TRBV9 with TRBJ1-1; D ambiguous. The V end lost 0 bases, the J end lost 4 bases, and 7 bases lay between the germline ends. Per the germline V gene, CDR1 is SGDLS and CDR2 is YYNGEE. This CDR3 is 13 amino acids long. The CDR3 is CASSVEDSTEAFF. CDR3 nucleotides: TGTGCCAGCAGCGTAGAGGATTCCACTGAAGCTTTCTTT. The full variable domain, its missing parts supplied by reference TRBV9 and TRBJ1-1, is DSGVTQTPKHLITATGQRVTLRCSPRSGDLSVYWYQQSLDQGLQFLIQYYNGEERAKGNILERFSAQQFPDLHSELNLSSLELGDSALYFCASSVEDSTEAFFGQGTRLTVV.

On this clonotype itself: A read error may be the cause here, since a much bigger clone is one base away. The CDR3 here is CASSFSGWSSYNEQFF. The CDR3 DNA sequence: TGTGCCAGCAGTTTTAGCGGCTGGAGCTCCTACAATGAGCAGTTCTTC. The chain couples TRBV28 to TRBJ2-1; possible D gene TRBD2, 6 bases. The CDR3 consists of 16 residues. Germline V gives CDR1 MDHEN, CDR2 SYDVKM. V dropped 3 bases and J dropped 0 bases, with 12 bases sitting between them.

A few counts support this clonotype. It may be a read error: a sequence one base away is much more abundant. The V and J genes are TRBV4-2 and TRBJ1-1; D is possibly TRBD1 (5 bases). This CDR3 has 12 amino acids. Germline assignment: CDR1 LGHNA and CDR2 YNFKEQ. V was shortened by 6 bases and J by 2 bases, with 7 bases between the two germline ends. The DNA of the CDR3 is TGTGCCAGCAGTTGGACAAACACTGAAGCTTTCTTT. Its protein is CASSWTNTEAFF.

This clonotype came up a few times. V usage is TRBV18 and J usage is TRBJ2-1; no clear D gene. The CDR3 loop spans 13 amino acids. V lost 4 bases and J lost 9, with 13 bases in between. Looked up from germline, CDR1 is KGHSH and CDR2 is LQKENI. Written as DNA, the CDR3 is TGTGCCAGCTCACAACAGCAGTCGTTTGAGCAGTTCTTC. The encoded protein is CASSQQQSFEQFF. The full variable domain, rest sourced from reference TRBV18 and TRBJ2-1, is NAGVMQNPRHLVRRRGQEARLRCSPMKGHSHVYWYRQLPEEGLKFMVYLQKENIIDESGMPKERFSAEFPKEGPSILRIQQVVRGDSAAYFCASSQQQSFEQFFGPGTRLTVL.

The CDR3 loop is CASSIGGWASYEQYF. The CDR3 nucleotides are TGTGCCAGTAGTATCGGCGGATGGGCCTCCTACGAGCAGTACTTC. V and J are TRBV19 and TRBJ2-7; no clear D. V gave up 3 bases and J gave up 0 bases, with 12 bases separating them. Germline V gives CDR1 LNHDA, CDR2 SQIVND (reference sequence). This CDR3 comprises 15 residues.

The genes are TRBV29-1 and TRBJ1-2; 12 bases are shared with TRBD1. J gave up 3 bases and V 5 bases, and 4 bases lay outside the gene matches. From germline, CDR1 is SQVTM and CDR2 ANQGSEA. This CDR3 has 14 amino acids. CDR3 sequence reads: CSVRDRGLDYGYTF. The CDR3 DNA follows: TGCAGCGTTAGGGACAGGGGGCTGGACTATGGCTACACCTTC.

This clonotype has ten or more counts. The chain joins TRBV18 to TRBJ2-7, with TRBD1 identical over 9 bases. The CDR3 consists of 13 residues. Germline assignment: CDR1 KGHSH and CDR2 LQKENI. The ends lost 1 base at V and 6 bases at J; junction bases unmatched: 1. The CDR3 nucleotides read TGTGCCAGCTCACCACAGGACAGGGGCGAGCAGTACTTC. This sequence encodes CASSPQDRGEQYF.

This clonotype was counted only a few times. A read error is possible here, since a much larger clone lies one base away. The chain employs TRBV24-1 and TRBJ2-6; the D gene is possibly TRBD1 (5 bases). CDR1 is KGHDR and CDR2 is SFDVKD in the germline V gene. This CDR3 is built from 18 residues. The DNA of the CDR3 is TGTGCCACCAGTGATAGGCGAGACAGCTACTCTGGGGCCAACGTCCTGGCTTTC. This translates into CATSDRRDSYSGANVLAF.

This clonotype came up a few times. V is TRBV4-1 and J is TRBJ2-3; no reliable D call. Germline CDR1 and CDR2: MGHRA and YSYEKL. This CDR3 has 14 residues. The V end lost 2 bases, the J end lost 4 bases, and 10 bases lay between the germline ends. The CDR3 nucleotides are TGCGCCAGCAGCCAAATGGTTGTGTCAGATACGCAGTATTTT. It codes for CASSQMVVSDTQYF.

This clonotype was counted many times. V is TRBV20-1 and J is TRBJ2-3; 9 bases map to TRBD2. The germline gives CDR1 DFQATT, CDR2 SNEGSKA (reference sequence). CDR3 length equals 18 residues. V gave up 0 bases and J gave up 0 bases; unmatched junction bases: 10. CDR3 in amino acids: CSARDSSGMGGSTDTQYF. Written as DNA, the CDR3 is TGCAGTGCTAGAGATTCTAGCGGGATGGGGGGGAGCACAGATACGCAGTATTTT.

This clonotype came up many times. The rearrangement links TRBV5-1 to TRBJ2-7; possible D gene TRBD2, 5 bases. The CDR3 is made up of 15 amino acids. V lost 0 bases and J lost 1, with 11 bases in between. Germline V CDR1 and CDR2: SGHRS, YFSETQ. Here the CDR3 DNA reads TGCGCCAGCAGCTTGGGAGCAGCGGATTCCTACGAGCAGTACTTC. Amino acid sequence: CASSLGAADSYEQYF.

This clonotype was seen just once. This rearrangement joins TRBV20-1 to TRBJ2-1; 12 nucleotides line up with TRBD2. CDR3 length: 16 amino acids. The V gene end was trimmed by 1 base and the J gene end by 4 bases; junction bases not matched to a gene: 5. Germline loops: CDR1 DFQATT, CDR2 SNEGSKA (reference sequence). The CDR3 sequence is CSARAGLAGPYNEQFF. In DNA form, the CDR3 reads TGCAGTGCTAGAGCCGGACTAGCGGGGCCTTACAATGAGCAGTTCTTC.